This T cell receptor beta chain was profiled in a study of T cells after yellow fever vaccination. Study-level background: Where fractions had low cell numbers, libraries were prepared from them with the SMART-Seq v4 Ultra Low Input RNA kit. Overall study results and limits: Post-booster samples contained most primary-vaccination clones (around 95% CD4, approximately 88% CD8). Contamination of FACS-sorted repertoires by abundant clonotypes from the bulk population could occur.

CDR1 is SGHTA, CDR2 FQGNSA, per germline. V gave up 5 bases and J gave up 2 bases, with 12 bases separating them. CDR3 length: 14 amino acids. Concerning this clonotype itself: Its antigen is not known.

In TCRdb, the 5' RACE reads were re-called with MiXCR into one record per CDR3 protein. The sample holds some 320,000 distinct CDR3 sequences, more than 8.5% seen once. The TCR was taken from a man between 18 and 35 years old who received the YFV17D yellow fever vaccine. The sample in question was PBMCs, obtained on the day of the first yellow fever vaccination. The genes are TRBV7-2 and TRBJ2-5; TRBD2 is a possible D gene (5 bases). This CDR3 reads CASSASGNQETQYF. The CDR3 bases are TGTGCCAGCAGCGCGTCGGGGAATCAAGAGACCCAGTACTTC.